This TCR beta chain derives from a study of regulatory T cells in long-lasting Graves disease. Building of the TCR beta libraries involved iRepertoire HTBI primers and Arm-PCR of CDR3 regions. In TCRdb, the multiplex PCR reads were re-called with MiXCR into one record per CDR3 protein. This sample yields about 620,000 distinct CDR3 sequences, of which roughly 15% are seen a single time; under 20% belongs to the top ten. Indicated time point: newly diagnosed GD, antithyroid drugs for less than 3 months. From RNA extracted from PBMCs, the TCR library was made. V dropped 4 bases and J dropped 5; count of bases not matched to a gene: 10. The CDR3 runs to 15 residues. Germline CDR1 reads MGHRA; CDR2 reads YSYEKL. This clonotype was seen a handful of times. These data also featured in a second study, about T cells in Graves' hyperthyroidism and ophthalmopathy. That publication notes: First-round RT-PCR of the TCR CDR3 relied on the HTBI primer set.

The chain carries TRBV4-1 and TRBJ1-1, with 7 nucleotides matching TRBD1. The sample consisted of peripheral blood mononuclear cells (PBMCs), taken at new diagnosis, from a patient treated with antithyroid drugs. This TCR was sampled from a woman aged 25-40 years with Graves disease. The CDR3 bases are TGCGCCAGCAGCCCTTCGGACAGGAGAGGGACTGAAGCTTTCTTT. The encoded protein is CASSPSDRRGTEAFF.